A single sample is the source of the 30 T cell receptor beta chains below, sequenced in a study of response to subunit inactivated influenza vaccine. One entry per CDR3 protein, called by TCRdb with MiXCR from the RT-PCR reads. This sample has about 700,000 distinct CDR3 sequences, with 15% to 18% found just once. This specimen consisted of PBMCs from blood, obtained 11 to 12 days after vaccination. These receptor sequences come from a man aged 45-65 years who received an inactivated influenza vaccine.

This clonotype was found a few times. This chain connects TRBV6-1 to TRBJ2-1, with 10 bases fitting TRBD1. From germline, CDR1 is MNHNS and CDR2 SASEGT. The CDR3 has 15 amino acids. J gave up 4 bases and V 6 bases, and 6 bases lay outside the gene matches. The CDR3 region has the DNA TGTGCCAGCAGAGCGACAGGGGGCGGATACAATGAGCAGTTCTTC. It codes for CASRATGGGYNEQFF.

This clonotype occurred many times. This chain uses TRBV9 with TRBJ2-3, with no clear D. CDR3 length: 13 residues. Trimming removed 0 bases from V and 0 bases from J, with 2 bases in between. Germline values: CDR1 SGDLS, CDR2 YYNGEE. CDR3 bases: TGTGCCAGCAGCGTAGCTAGCACAGATACGCAGTATTTT. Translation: CASSVASTDTQYF.

The CDR3 loop is CSGVGGTDTQYF. In nucleotides, the CDR3 is TGCAGTGGAGTTGGCGGCACAGATACGCAGTATTTT. The chain recombines TRBV20-1 with TRBJ2-3; D is unclear. V gave up 7 bases and J gave up 1 base, with 9 bases separating them. This CDR3 has 12 residues. Germline V gene sequence: CDR1 DFQATT, CDR2 SNEGSKA (reference sequence).

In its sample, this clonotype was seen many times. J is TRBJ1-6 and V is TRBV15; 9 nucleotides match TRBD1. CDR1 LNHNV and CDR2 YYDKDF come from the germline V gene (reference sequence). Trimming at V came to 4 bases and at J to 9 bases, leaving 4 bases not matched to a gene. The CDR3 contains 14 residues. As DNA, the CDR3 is TGTGCCACCAGCATGGACAGGGGATTTTCACCCCTCCACTTT. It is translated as CATSMDRGFSPLHF.

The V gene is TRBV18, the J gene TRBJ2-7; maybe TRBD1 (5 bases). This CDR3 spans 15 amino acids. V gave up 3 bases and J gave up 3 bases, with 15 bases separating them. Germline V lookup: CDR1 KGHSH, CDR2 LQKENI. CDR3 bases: TGTGCCAGCTCACCTACCGGGCCACAGGTCTACGAGCAGTACTTC. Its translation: CASSPTGPQVYEQYF.

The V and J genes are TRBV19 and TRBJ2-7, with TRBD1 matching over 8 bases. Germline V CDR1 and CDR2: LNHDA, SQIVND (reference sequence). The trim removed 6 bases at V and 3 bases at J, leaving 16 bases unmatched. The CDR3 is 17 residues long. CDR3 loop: CASSSRGGTGGIYEQYF. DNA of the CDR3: TGTGCCAGTAGCTCTCGTGGGGGGACAGGAGGCATCTACGAGCAGTACTTC.

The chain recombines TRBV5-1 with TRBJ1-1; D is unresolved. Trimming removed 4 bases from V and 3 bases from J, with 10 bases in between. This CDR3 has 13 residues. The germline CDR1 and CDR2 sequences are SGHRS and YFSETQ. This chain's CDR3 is CASSPYPDTEAFF. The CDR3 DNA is TGCGCCAGCAGCCCTTACCCGGACACTGAAGCTTTCTTT.

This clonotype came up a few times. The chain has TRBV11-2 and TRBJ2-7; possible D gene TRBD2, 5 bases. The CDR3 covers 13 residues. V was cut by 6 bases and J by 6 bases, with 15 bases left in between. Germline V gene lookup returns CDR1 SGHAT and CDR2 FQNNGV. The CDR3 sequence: CASRGLAVREQYF. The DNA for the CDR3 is TGTGCCAGCAGAGGTCTAGCTGTCCGCGAGCAGTACTTC.

The CDR3 DNA reads TGTGCCAGCAGTTACAAAGGGACTCGGACTAGACCTAGCACAGATACGCAGTATTTT. Protein sequence: CASSYKGTRTRPSTDTQYF. J is TRBJ2-3 and V is TRBV6-5; 7 bases fit TRBD2. V shed 2 bases, J shed 0 bases, and the junction held 14 bases outside the gene matches. In germline, CDR1 is MNHEY, CDR2 SVGAGI. The CDR3 sequence is 19 residues long.

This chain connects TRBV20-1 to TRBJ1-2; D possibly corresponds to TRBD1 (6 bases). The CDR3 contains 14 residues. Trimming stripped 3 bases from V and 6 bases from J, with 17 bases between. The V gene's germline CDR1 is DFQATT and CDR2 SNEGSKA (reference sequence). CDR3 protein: CSASIGGRLNGYTF. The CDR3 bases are TGCAGTGCTAGTATAGGGGGGCGTCTAAATGGCTACACCTTC.

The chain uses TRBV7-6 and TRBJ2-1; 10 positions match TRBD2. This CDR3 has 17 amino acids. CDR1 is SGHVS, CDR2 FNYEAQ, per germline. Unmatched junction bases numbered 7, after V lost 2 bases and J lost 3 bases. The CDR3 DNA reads TGTGCCAGCAGCTTAAGAAATAGCGGGAGGTACTACAATGAGCAGTTCTTC. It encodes CASSLRNSGRYYNEQFF.

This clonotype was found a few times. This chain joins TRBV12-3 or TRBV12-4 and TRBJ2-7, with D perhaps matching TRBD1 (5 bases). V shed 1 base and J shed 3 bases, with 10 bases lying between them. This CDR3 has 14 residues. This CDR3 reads CASSLGTRNYEQYF. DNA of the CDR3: TGTGCCAGCAGTTTAGGGACACGAAACTACGAGCAGTACTTC.

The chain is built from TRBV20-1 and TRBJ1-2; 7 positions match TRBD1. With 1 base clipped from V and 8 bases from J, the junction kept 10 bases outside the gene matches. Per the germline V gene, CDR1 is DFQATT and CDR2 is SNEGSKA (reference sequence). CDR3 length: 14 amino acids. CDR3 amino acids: CSARGDSPSKGYTF. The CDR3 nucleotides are TGCAGTGCTAGAGGGGACAGTCCCTCTAAAGGCTACACCTTC.

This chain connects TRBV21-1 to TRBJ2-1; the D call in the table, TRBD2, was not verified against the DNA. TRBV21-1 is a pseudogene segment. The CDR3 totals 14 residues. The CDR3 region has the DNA TGTGCCAGACCCCCTGGGCCTAGCGGGCGTAGCTGGATCTTC. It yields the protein CARPPGPSGRSWIF.

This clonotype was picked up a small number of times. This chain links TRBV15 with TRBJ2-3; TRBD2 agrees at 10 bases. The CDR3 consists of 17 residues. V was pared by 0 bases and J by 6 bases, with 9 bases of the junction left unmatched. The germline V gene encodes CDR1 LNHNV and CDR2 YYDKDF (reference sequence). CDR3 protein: CATSRDRASGSLDTQYF. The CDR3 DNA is TGTGCCACCAGCAGAGATCGGGCTAGCGGGAGTCTGGATACGCAGTATTTT. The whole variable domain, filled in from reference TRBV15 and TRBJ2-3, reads DAMVIQNPRYQVTQFGKPVTLSCSQTLNHNVMYWYQQKSSQAPKLLFHYYDKDFNNEADTPDNFQSRRPNTSFCFLDIRSPGLGDTAMYLCATSRDRASGSLDTQYFGPGTRLTVL.

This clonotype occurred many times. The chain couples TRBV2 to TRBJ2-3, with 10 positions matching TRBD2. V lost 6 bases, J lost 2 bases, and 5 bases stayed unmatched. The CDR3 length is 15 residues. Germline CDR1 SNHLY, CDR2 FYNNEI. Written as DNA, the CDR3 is TGTGCCAGCAGCCCCGGGACTAGCGACACAGATACGCAGTATTTT. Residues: CASSPGTSDTDTQYF.

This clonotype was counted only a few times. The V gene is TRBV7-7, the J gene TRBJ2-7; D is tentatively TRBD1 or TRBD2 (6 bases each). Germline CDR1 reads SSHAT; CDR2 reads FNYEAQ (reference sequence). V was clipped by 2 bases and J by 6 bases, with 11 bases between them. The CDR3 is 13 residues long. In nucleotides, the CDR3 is TGTGCCAGCAGCTTATCCGAGGGGGGCGAGCAGTACTTC. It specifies CASSLSEGGEQYF.

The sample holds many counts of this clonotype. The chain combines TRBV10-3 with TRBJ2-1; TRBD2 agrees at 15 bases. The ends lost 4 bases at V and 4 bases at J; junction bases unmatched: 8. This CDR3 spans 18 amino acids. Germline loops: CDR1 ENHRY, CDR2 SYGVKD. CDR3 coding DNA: TGTGCCATCAGTGCCGCCGGGACTAGCGGGGGGCGGTACAATGAGCAGTTCTTC. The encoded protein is CAISAAGTSGGRYNEQFF.

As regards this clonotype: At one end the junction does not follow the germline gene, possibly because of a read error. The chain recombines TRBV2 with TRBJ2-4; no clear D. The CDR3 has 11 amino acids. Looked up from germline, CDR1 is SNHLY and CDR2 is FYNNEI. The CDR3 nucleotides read TGTGCCAGCAGTGAACAAGACATTCAGAACTTC. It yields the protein CASSEQDIQNF.

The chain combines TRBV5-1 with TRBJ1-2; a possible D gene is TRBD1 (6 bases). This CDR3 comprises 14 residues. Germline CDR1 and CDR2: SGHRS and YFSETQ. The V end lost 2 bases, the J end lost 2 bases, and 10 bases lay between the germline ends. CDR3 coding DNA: TGCGCCAGCAGCTTATCCGGGACAAACTATGGCTACACCTTC. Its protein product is CASSLSGTNYGYTF.

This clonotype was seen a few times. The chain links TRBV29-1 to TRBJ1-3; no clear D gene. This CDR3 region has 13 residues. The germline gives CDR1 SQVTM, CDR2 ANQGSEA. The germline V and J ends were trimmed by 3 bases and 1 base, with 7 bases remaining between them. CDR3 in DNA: TGCAGCGTTGATGGACGGTCTGGAAACACCATATATTTT. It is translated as CSVDGRSGNTIYF.

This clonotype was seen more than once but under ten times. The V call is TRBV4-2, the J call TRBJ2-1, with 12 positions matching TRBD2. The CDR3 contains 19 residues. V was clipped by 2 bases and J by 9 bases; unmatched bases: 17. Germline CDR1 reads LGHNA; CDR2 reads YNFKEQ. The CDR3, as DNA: TGTGCCAGCAGCCAACAGCTAGCGGGGGGGCGCTCAGATGTAGTTGAGCAGTTCTTC. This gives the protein CASSQQLAGGRSDVVEQFF.

CDR3 residues: CATSRDRAVYNEQFF. DNA for the CDR3: TGTGCCACCAGCAGAGATCGGGCGGTATACAATGAGCAGTTCTTC. V and J are TRBV15 and TRBJ2-1; D is undetermined. The ends were cut back, 0 bases at V and 4 bases at J, with 10 bases in the middle. The germline V gene encodes CDR1 LNHNV and CDR2 YYDKDF (reference sequence). CDR3 size: 15 residues. Full variable domain (missing parts from reference TRBV15 and TRBJ2-1): DAMVIQNPRYQVTQFGKPVTLSCSQTLNHNVMYWYQQKSSQAPKLLFHYYDKDFNNEADTPDNFQSRRPNTSFCFLDIRSPGLGDTAMYLCATSRDRAVYNEQFFGPGTRLTVL.

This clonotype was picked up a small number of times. DNA for the CDR3: TGTGCCAGCAGCACCAATAGCGGGATCGATGAGCAGTTCTTC. Amino acid sequence: CASSTNSGIDEQFF. V gene TRBV9 combines with J gene TRBJ2-1, with 8 bases identical to TRBD2. After removal of 4 bases from V and 8 bases from J, the junction contained 8 bases not matched to a gene. CDR3 size: 14 residues. Germline V lookup: CDR1 SGDLS, CDR2 YYNGEE.

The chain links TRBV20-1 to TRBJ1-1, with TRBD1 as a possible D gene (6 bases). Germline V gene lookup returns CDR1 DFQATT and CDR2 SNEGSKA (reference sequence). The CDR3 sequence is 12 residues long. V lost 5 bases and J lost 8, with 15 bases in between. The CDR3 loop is CSASRDTWEAFF. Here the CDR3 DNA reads TGCAGTGCTTCCCGGGACACCTGGGAAGCTTTCTTT.

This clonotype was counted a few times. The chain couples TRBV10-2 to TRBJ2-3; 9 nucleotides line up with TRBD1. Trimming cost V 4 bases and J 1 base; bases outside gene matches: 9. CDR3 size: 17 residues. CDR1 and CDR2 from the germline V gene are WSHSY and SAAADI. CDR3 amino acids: CASSGPMTGGRTDTQYF. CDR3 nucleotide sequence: TGCGCCAGCAGTGGCCCCATGACAGGGGGACGCACAGATACGCAGTATTTT.

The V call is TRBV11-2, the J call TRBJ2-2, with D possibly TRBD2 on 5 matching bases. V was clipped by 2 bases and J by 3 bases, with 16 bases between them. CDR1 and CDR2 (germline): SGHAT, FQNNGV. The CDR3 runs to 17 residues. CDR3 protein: CASSLPAAASDTGELFF. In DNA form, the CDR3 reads TGTGCCAGCAGCTTACCAGCGGCCGCCTCGGACACCGGGGAGCTGTTTTTT.

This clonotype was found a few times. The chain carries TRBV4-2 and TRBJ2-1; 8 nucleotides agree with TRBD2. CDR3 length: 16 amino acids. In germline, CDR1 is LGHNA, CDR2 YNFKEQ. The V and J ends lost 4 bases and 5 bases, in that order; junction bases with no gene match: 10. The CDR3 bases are TGTGCCAGCAGCCCAGGGACCGGGAGGGCCGACAATGAGCAGTTCTTC. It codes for CASSPGTGRADNEQFF.

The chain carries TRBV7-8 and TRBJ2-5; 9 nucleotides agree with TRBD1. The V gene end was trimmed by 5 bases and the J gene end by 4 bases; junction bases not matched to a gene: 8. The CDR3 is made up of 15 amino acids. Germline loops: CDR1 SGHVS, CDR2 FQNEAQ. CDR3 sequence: CASSPTGGGPETQYF. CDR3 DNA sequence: TGTGCCAGCAGCCCGACAGGGGGTGGGCCAGAGACCCAGTACTTC.

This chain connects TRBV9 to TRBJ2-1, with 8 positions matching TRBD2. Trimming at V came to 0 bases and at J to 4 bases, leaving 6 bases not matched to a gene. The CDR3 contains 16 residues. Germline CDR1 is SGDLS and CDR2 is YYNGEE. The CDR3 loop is CASSVEGSGKYNEQFF. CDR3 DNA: TGTGCCAGCAGCGTAGAGGGTAGCGGGAAATACAATGAGCAGTTCTTC.